This TCR beta chain derives from a study of CXCR3-negative and CXCR3-positive naive CD8 T cells. Remarks on this clonotype: Its antigen is not known.

Study conclusions and caveats: CD5 surface expression was similar among naive subsets, and TCR strength was estimated by inference from TRB CDR3 properties.

Each TRB cDNA library was prepared by 5' RACE (with UMI labels). Each CDR3 protein gets one entry in TCRdb, which reprocessed the 5' RACE reads and gives no DNA. Its clone listing holds roughly 40,000 distinct CDR3 sequences. This sequence was found in a human donor in good health. Some clones in this sample may be carry-over from other donors' samples. Sequencing used memory CD8+ T cells from blood.

The CDR3 reads CASSGTSGLSYEQYF. The chain joins TRBV2 to TRBJ2-7; the D call of TRBD2 rests on TCRdb alone, since no DNA is present to check it. This CDR3 has 15 residues. The germline CDR1 and CDR2 sequences are SNHLY and FYNNEI.